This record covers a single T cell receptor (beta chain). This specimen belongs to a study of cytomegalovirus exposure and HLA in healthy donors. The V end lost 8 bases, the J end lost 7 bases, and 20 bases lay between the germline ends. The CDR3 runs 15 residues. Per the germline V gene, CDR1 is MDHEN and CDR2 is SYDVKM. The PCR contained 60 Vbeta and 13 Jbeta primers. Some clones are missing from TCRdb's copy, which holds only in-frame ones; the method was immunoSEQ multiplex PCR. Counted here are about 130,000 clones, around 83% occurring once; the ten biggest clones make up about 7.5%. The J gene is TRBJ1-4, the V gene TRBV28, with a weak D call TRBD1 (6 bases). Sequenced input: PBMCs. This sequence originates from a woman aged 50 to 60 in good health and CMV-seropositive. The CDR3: CASRPNQGYVEKLFF. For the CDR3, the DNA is TGTGCCAGCCGCCCAAACCAGGGGTATGTTGAAAAACTGTTTTTT.